This T cell receptor beta chain was recorded in a study of cytomegalovirus exposure and HLA in healthy donors. This PCR relied on a set of 60 Vbeta primers and 13 Jbeta primers. TCRdb's table, derived via immunoSEQ multiplex PCR, lists solely in-frame clones and lacks some. The repertoire holds about 140,000 clones, almost 85% seen once, with around 3% in the top ten. This CDR3 is built from 13 residues. Trimming cost V 10 bases and J 7 bases; bases outside gene matches: 9. In germline, CDR1 is LNHDA, CDR2 SQIVND (reference sequence). Sequencing was carried out using PBMCs. The receptor was derived from a man aged 18 to 30 in good health and CMV-seropositive. The genes are TRBV19 and TRBJ2-2; 7 bases are shared with TRBD1. CDR3 sequence reads: CATSTGSDGELFF. The CDR3 region has the DNA TGTGCCACCTCGACAGGGTCGGACGGGGAGCTGTTTTTT.